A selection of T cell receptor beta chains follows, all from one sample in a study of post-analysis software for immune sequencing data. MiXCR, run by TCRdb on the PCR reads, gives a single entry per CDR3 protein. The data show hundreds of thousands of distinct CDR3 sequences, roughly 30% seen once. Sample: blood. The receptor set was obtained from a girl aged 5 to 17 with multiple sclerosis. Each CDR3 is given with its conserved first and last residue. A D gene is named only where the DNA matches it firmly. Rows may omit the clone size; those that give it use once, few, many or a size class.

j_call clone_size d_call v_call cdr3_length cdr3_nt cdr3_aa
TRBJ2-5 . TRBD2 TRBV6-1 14 TGTGCCAGCAGTGTTCGCGGGGGTGGCGAGACCCAGTACTTC CASSVRGGGETQYF
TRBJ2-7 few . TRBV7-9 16 TGTGCCAGCGAATCTAACCCGGGACGGAGGCCCTACGAGCAGTACTTC CASESNPGRRPYEQYF
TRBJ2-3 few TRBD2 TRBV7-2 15 TGTGCCAGCAGTCTGGGGCTAGCGGGAGCCAATACGCAGTATTTT CASSLGLAGANTQYF
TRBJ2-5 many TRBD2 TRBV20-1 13 TGCAGTGCTAGCGGACTAGCGGGAGAGACCCAGTACTTC CSASGLAGETQYF
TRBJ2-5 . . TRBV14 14 TGTGCCAGCAGCCAGGGGGTAGTTCGGGAGACCCAGTACTTC CASSQGVVRETQYF
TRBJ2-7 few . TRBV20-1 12 TGCAGTGCCACGGCCGCGGGTTACGAGCAGTACTTC CSATAAGYEQYF
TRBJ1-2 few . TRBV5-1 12 TGCGCCAGCAGCCGGGACGGCTATGGCTACACCTTC CASSRDGYGYTF
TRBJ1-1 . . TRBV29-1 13 TGCAGCGTCCGTCGTGAGTGGAACACTGAAGCTTTCTTT CSVRREWNTEAFF
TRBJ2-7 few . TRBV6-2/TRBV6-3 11 TGTGCCAGCACCGCAGCCGACGAGCAGTACTTC CASTAADEQYF
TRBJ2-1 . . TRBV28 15 TGTGCCAGCAGTTTAGATTCCGGGCTCTACAATGAGCAGTTCTTC CASSLDSGLYNEQFF
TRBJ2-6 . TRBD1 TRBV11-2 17 TGTGCCAGCAACCCCCGAGGGACAGGGTACGGGGTCAACGTCCTGACTTTC CASNPRGTGYGVNVLTF
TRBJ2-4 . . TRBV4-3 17 TGCGCCAGCAGCCAAGCGCTAGGGGTCCCTGCCAAAAACATTCAGTACTTC CASSQALGVPAKNIQYF
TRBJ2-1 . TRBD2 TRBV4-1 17 TGCGCCAGCAGCCAAGGACTAGCGGGAGGGCCCGGGAATGGGCAGTTCTTC CASSQGLAGGPGNGQFF
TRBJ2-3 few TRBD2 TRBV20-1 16 TGCAGTGCTTTATGGTTAGCGGGAATTAGCACAGATACGCAGTATTTT CSALWLAGISTDTQYF
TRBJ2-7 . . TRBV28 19 TGTGCCAGCAGTTCCCCCACAGGGTCCTCCCCAACAAGATACTACGAGCAGTACTTC CASSSPTGSSPTRYYEQYF
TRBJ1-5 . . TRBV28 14 TGTGCCAGCAGTTTACTCAGGGGAAATCAGCCCCAGCATTTT CASSLLRGNQPQHF
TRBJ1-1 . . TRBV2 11 TGTGCCAGCATTGGGGGGCTCGAAGCTTTCTTT CASIGGLEAFF
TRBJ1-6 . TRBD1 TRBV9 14 TGTGCCAGCAGCGTGACAGGGTGGGATTCACCCCTCCACTTT CASSVTGWDSPLHF
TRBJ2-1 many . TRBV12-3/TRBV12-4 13 TGTGCCAGCAGTTTGACCCACGGGGATGAGCAGTTCTTC CASSLTHGDEQFF
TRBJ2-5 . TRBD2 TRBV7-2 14 TGTGCCAGCAGCTTGATCGGGGGGGTAGAGACCCAGTACTTC CASSLIGGVETQYF
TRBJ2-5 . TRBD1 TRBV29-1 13 TGCAGCGCCCTAAAGACAGGGTTGGAGACCCAGTACTTC CSALKTGLETQYF
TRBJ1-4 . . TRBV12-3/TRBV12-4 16 TGTGCCAGCAGTCCCCGGGGAGGGGTAACTAATGAAAAACTGTTTTTT CASSPRGGVTNEKLFF
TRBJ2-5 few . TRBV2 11 TGTGCCAGCAGCCGTTGGGAGACCCAGTACTTC CASSRWETQYF
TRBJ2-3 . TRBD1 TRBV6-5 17 TGTGCCAGCAGTTACGGTTCCTTGGACAGGGGAGCAGATACGCAGTATTTT CASSYGSLDRGADTQYF
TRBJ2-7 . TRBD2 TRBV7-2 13 TGTGCCAGCAGCTTAGAGGGCGGGGGCGAGCAGTACTTC CASSLEGGGEQYF
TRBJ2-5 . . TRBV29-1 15 TGCAGCGCCCGAGGCGGGACGGCAGCTGGGGAGACCCAGTACTTC CSARGGTAAGETQYF
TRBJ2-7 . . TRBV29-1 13 TGCACCGTTGCCCCCTCGGGGTTTCGCGAGCAGTACTTC CTVAPSGFREQYF
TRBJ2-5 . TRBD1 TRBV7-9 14 TGTGCCAGCAGCCCCCCGGGACAGCAAGAGGCCCAGTACTTC CASSPPGQQEAQYF
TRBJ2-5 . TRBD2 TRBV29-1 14 TGCAGCGTTGGGGCGGGAGGAACCCAAGAGACCCAGTACTTC CSVGAGGTQETQYF
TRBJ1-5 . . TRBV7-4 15 TGTGCCAGCAGCGGACATTGGCATAGCAATCAGCCCCAGCATTTT CASSGHWHSNQPQHF
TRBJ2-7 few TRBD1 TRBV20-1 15 TGCAGTGCTAGAGATTCGCAGGGGGCATGGTACGAGCAGTACTTC CSARDSQGAWYEQYF
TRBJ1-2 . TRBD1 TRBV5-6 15 TGTGCCAGCAGCCCGACAGGGGACCTCGTCTATGGCTACACCTTC CASSPTGDLVYGYTF
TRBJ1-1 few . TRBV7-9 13 TGTGCCAGCAGCTCCAAGGCGGGGACTGAAGCTTTCTTT CASSSKAGTEAFF
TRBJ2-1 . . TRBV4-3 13 TGCGCCAGCAGCCAAGATGGGGAGAATGAGCAGTTCTTC CASSQDGENEQFF
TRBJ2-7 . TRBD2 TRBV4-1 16 TGCGCCAGCAGCCAAGTTGGGACTAGCGGATGGGACGAGCAGTACTTC CASSQVGTSGWDEQYF
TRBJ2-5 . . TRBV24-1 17 TGTGCCACCAGTGATTCGCGACCCGGGGAGGCCAAAGAGACCCAGTACTTC CATSDSRPGEAKETQYF
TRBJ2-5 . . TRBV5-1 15 TGCGCCAGCAGCTTGGCTTGGGGTAGCGAAGAGACCCAGTACTTC CASSLAWGSEETQYF